These T cell receptor beta chains were read from a single sample in a study of response to subunit inactivated influenza vaccine. One entry per CDR3 protein results from TCRdb running MiXCR on the RT-PCR reads. The table records approximately 500,000 distinct CDR3 sequences, about 14% of them present only once. Sequencing used PBMCs from blood, obtained about 11 days after vaccination. These receptors were collected from a man in his fifties or sixties who received an inactivated influenza vaccine. The CDR3 runs from the conserved cysteine through the conserved F or W. The D gene is left open where the match is weak. Rows give clone size only sometimes, using once, few, many, or a class for an expanded clone.

d_call: NA
j_call: TRBJ1-1
v_call: TRBV5-4
clone_size: many
cdr3_nt: TGTGCCAGCAGCTTTGCCTCGGTCGTGAACACTGAAGCTTTCTTT
cdr3_aa: CASSFASVVNTEAFF

d_call: TRBD1
j_call: TRBJ2-7
v_call: TRBV20-1
clone_size: NA
cdr3_nt: TGCAGTGCCGCCCCCCAGGGGGTGTACGAGCAGTACTTC
cdr3_aa: CSAAPQGVYEQYF

d_call: NA
j_call: TRBJ2-3
v_call: TRBV5-1
clone_size: NA
cdr3_nt: TGCGCCAGCAGCTTGGACCTTGCGCCAGATACGCAGTATTTT
cdr3_aa: CASSLDLAPDTQYF

d_call: TRBD1
j_call: TRBJ1-2
v_call: TRBV6-5
clone_size: few
cdr3_nt: TGTGCCAGCAGTTATTCCGGACAGGGGGACTATGGCTACACCTTC
cdr3_aa: CASSYSGQGDYGYTF

d_call: NA
j_call: TRBJ1-3
v_call: TRBV7-2
clone_size: NA
cdr3_nt: TGTGCCAGCAGCCCAACATGGTTCTCAGGAAACACCATATATTTT
cdr3_aa: CASSPTWFSGNTIYF

d_call: NA
j_call: TRBJ2-3
v_call: TRBV7-2
clone_size: NA
cdr3_nt: TGTGCCAGCAGCTTAGAACAGAACCCAAGTACGCAGTATTTT
cdr3_aa: CASSLEQNPSTQYF

d_call: NA
j_call: TRBJ2-5
v_call: TRBV4-2
clone_size: NA
cdr3_nt: TGTGCCAGCAGCCCTATATTACCGGGGGCCCGGCAAGAGACCCAGTACTTC
cdr3_aa: CASSPILPGARQETQYF

d_call: TRBD2
j_call: TRBJ2-3
v_call: TRBV23-1
clone_size: NA
cdr3_nt: TGCGCCAGCAGTCCCCCTCCCGGACTAGCGGAGTCCCCCTCGGACACAGATACGCAGTATTTT
cdr3_aa: CASSPPPGLAESPSDTDTQYF

d_call: NA
j_call: TRBJ2-2
v_call: TRBV24-1
clone_size: few
cdr3_nt: TGTGCCACCAGTCAGGGCACCGGGGAGCTGTTTTTT
cdr3_aa: CATSQGTGELFF

d_call: NA
j_call: TRBJ2-1
v_call: TRBV3-1
clone_size: NA
cdr3_nt: TGTGCCAGCAGCCCCCCGGGATCACGGGTCTATGAGCAGTTCTTC
cdr3_aa: CASSPPGSRVYEQFF

d_call: TRBD2
j_call: TRBJ2-1
v_call: TRBV20-1
clone_size: NA
cdr3_nt: TGCAGTGCTAGGGCGGGAGGGCCTAACAATGAGCAGTTCTTC
cdr3_aa: CSARAGGPNNEQFF

d_call: TRBD2
j_call: TRBJ2-7
v_call: TRBV7-2
clone_size: NA
cdr3_nt: TGTGCCAGCAGCTTCGATCTAGCGGGGGGCTACGAGCAGTACTTC
cdr3_aa: CASSFDLAGGYEQYF

d_call: NA
j_call: TRBJ2-7
v_call: TRBV28
clone_size: many
cdr3_nt: TGTGCCAGCAGTCCTAAGTACGAGCAGTACTTC
cdr3_aa: CASSPKYEQYF

d_call: NA
j_call: TRBJ2-1
v_call: TRBV3-1
clone_size: few
cdr3_nt: TGTGCCAGCAGCCACGACATGGTATTTGAGCAGTTCTTC
cdr3_aa: CASSHDMVFEQFF

d_call: TRBD1
j_call: TRBJ2-4
v_call: TRBV7-8
clone_size: few
cdr3_nt: TGTGCCAGCAGCTTAGTCACAGGGGTAGCCAAAAACATTCAGTACTTC
cdr3_aa: CASSLVTGVAKNIQYF

d_call: NA
j_call: TRBJ2-1
v_call: TRBV24-1
clone_size: NA
cdr3_nt: TGTGCCACCAGTGATTCACAGGCGAACTCCTACAATGAGCAGTTCTTC
cdr3_aa: CATSDSQANSYNEQFF

d_call: TRBD2
j_call: TRBJ2-1
v_call: TRBV9
clone_size: NA
cdr3_nt: TGTGCCAGCAGCGTAGTTGGGACTAGCGGGAGGGCTGAGCAGTTCTTC
cdr3_aa: CASSVVGTSGRAEQFF

d_call: NA
j_call: TRBJ2-1
v_call: TRBV18
clone_size: NA
cdr3_nt: TGTACCAGCTCACCACCGGGTGAGCAGTTCTTC
cdr3_aa: CTSSPPGEQFF

d_call: NA
j_call: TRBJ2-2
v_call: TRBV7-8
clone_size: NA
cdr3_nt: TGTGCCAGCAGCTTTTTCAGTGGAACCGGGGAGCTGTTTTTT
cdr3_aa: CASSFFSGTGELFF

d_call: NA
j_call: TRBJ2-3
v_call: TRBV7-7
clone_size: NA
cdr3_nt: TGTGCTAGCAGCCCCACTGGGAACATACAGGATACGCAGTATTTT
cdr3_aa: CASSPTGNIQDTQYF

d_call: TRBD2
j_call: TRBJ2-1
v_call: TRBV27
clone_size: NA
cdr3_nt: TGTGCCAGCAGTTTATGGCCCTATCAGCGGGAGAGGTCCTACAATGAGCAGTTCTTC
cdr3_aa: CASSLWPYQRERSYNEQFF

d_call: TRBD1
j_call: TRBJ2-1
v_call: TRBV20-1
clone_size: NA
cdr3_nt: TGCAGTGCTAGCATCCCGGCGGCAGGGGGTGACAATGAGCAGTTCTTC
cdr3_aa: CSASIPAAGGDNEQFF

d_call: NA
j_call: TRBJ2-3
v_call: TRBV11-2
clone_size: few
cdr3_nt: TGTGCCAGCAGTTCTCTCTACTCCTTGGCGGGAAGCACAGATACGCAGTATTTT
cdr3_aa: CASSSLYSLAGSTDTQYF

d_call: NA
j_call: TRBJ2-1
v_call: TRBV7-2
clone_size: NA
cdr3_nt: TGTGCCAGCAGCTTAGTCCGAGACAATGAGCAGTTCTTC
cdr3_aa: CASSLVRDNEQFF

d_call: NA
j_call: TRBJ2-7
v_call: TRBV3-1
clone_size: few
cdr3_nt: TGTGCCAGCAGCCTCCGGCTTAAAGAGCAGTACTTC
cdr3_aa: CASSLRLKEQYF

d_call: NA
j_call: TRBJ2-7
v_call: TRBV5-1
clone_size: NA
cdr3_nt: TGCGCCAGCAGCTCGGAGGGACTGGGGGTCTACGAGCAGTACTTC
cdr3_aa: CASSSEGLGVYEQYF

d_call: NA
j_call: TRBJ1-4
v_call: TRBV18
clone_size: NA
cdr3_nt: TGTGCCAGCTCATATACCCTCGGGGGACCAACTAATGAAAAACTGTTTTTT
cdr3_aa: CASSYTLGGPTNEKLFF

d_call: TRBD1
j_call: TRBJ1-5
v_call: TRBV3-1
clone_size: many
cdr3_nt: TGTGCCAGCAGCCTATTCCGGGACAGGGGTCAGCCCCAGCATTTT
cdr3_aa: CASSLFRDRGQPQHF

d_call: NA
j_call: TRBJ2-7
v_call: TRBV28
clone_size: NA
cdr3_nt: TGTGCCAGCGGCATGGGGCCACAGGGTTACGAGCAGTACTTC
cdr3_aa: CASGMGPQGYEQYF

d_call: TRBD2
j_call: TRBJ2-7
v_call: TRBV28
clone_size: NA
cdr3_nt: TGTGCCAGTACTAGCGGAGATAACTACGAGCAGTACTTC
cdr3_aa: CASTSGDNYEQYF

d_call: TRBD1
j_call: TRBJ1-5
v_call: TRBV20-1
clone_size: few
cdr3_nt: TGCAGTGCCAGGGACAGGATATCAGGTCAGCCCCAGCATTTT
cdr3_aa: CSARDRISGQPQHF

d_call: TRBD1
j_call: TRBJ2-1
v_call: TRBV15
clone_size: few
cdr3_nt: TGTGCCACCAGCAGGGGACCGGGACCCCGGACAGGGAATGAGCAGTTCTTC
cdr3_aa: CATSRGPGPRTGNEQFF

d_call: NA
j_call: TRBJ2-2
v_call: TRBV9
clone_size: NA
cdr3_nt: TGTGCCAGCAGCGTAGGTTCTCAAGCTAGCGGGGAGCTGTTTTTT
cdr3_aa: CASSVGSQASGELFF

d_call: TRBD2
j_call: TRBJ2-2
v_call: TRBV24-1
clone_size: few
cdr3_nt: TGTGCCACCAGTGATTCCTCGCGGGGGGGTAACACCGGGGAGCTGTTTTTT
cdr3_aa: CATSDSSRGGNTGELFF

d_call: TRBD2
j_call: TRBJ2-7
v_call: TRBV20-1
clone_size: many
cdr3_nt: TGCAGTGCTGGAGCGGCTAGCGGGAGCTCCTACGAGCAGTACTTC
cdr3_aa: CSAGAASGSSYEQYF

d_call: NA
j_call: TRBJ2-2
v_call: TRBV15
clone_size: NA
cdr3_nt: TGTGCCACCAGCAGAGTTCAGCGGAACACCGGGGAGCTGTTTTTT
cdr3_aa: CATSRVQRNTGELFF

d_call: TRBD1
j_call: TRBJ2-2
v_call: TRBV20-1
clone_size: NA
cdr3_nt: TGCAGTGCTAGATTTCCAGGGGGCACCGGGGAGCTGTTTTTT
cdr3_aa: CSARFPGGTGELFF

d_call: NA
j_call: TRBJ2-7
v_call: TRBV7-9
clone_size: NA
cdr3_nt: TGTGCCAGCAGCTCCGTGGGGGGAAGACACCTCTACGAGCAGTACTTC
cdr3_aa: CASSSVGGRHLYEQYF

d_call: NA
j_call: TRBJ2-3
v_call: TRBV27
clone_size: few
cdr3_nt: TGTGCCAGCAGTCGGGGGGCCCCCCCAGATACGCAGTATTTT
cdr3_aa: CASSRGAPPDTQYF

d_call: TRBD1
j_call: TRBJ2-5
v_call: TRBV20-1
clone_size: NA
cdr3_nt: TGCAGTGCTAGAGTCGGCAGGGGGCAGGAGACCCAGTACTTC
cdr3_aa: CSARVGRGQETQYF

d_call: NA
j_call: TRBJ2-1
v_call: TRBV5-1
clone_size: few
cdr3_nt: TGCGCCAGCAGCTTGTCGGGGTTTACTACCTACAATGAGCAGTTCTTC
cdr3_aa: CASSLSGFTTYNEQFF